This passage covers 27 T cell receptor beta chains from one sample sequenced in a study of cytomegalovirus exposure and HLA in healthy donors. PCR employed 60 Vbeta and 13 Jbeta primers. Some clones are missing from TCRdb's copy, which holds only in-frame ones; the method was immunoSEQ multiplex PCR. The sample yields about 92,000 clones, around four fifths seen once. What was sequenced was PBMCs. These receptors were obtained from a man in his fifties or sixties in good health and CMV-seropositive.

CDR3 protein: CASSRREVNTEAFF. CDR3 bases: TGCGCCAGCAGCCGGCGCGAGGTGAACACTGAAGCTTTCTTT. This chain uses TRBV5-1 with TRBJ1-1; D gene ambiguous. The V end lost 4 bases, the J end lost 0 bases, and 10 bases lay between the germline ends. CDR3 length: 14 residues. CDR1 is SGHRS and CDR2 is YFSETQ in the germline V gene.

The rearrangement joins TRBV7-2 to TRBJ2-2; 8 bases agree with TRBD2. The CDR3 sequence is 14 residues long. Germline V gene lookup returns CDR1 SGHTA and CDR2 FQGNSA. Trimming removed 8 bases from V and 0 bases from J; junction bases left unmatched: 2. The DNA of the CDR3 is TGTGCCAGCGCGGGGGGACCGAACACCGGGGAGCTGTTTTTT. As protein: CASAGGPNTGELFF.

This clone was found once. The chain uses TRBV7-9 and TRBJ2-1; 11 bases match TRBD2. Germline assignment: CDR1 SEHNR and CDR2 FQNEAQ (reference sequence). CDR3 length: 16 residues. Trimming cost V 4 bases and J 5 bases; bases outside gene matches: 7. This CDR3 reads CASSSLTSGAHNEQFF. Here the CDR3 DNA reads TGTGCCAGCAGCTCGTTGACTAGCGGGGCCCACAATGAGCAGTTCTTC.

This chain connects TRBV7-3 to TRBJ2-7; TRBD2 aligns across 11 bases. The CDR3 totals 14 residues. Germline V gives CDR1 SGHTA, CDR2 FQGTGA. V lost 2 bases to trimming and J lost 3 bases; unmatched junction nucleotides: 0. The CDR3 DNA is TGTGCCAGCAGCTTAGGACTAGCGGGCTACGAGCAGTACTTC. It yields the protein CASSLGLAGYEQYF.

CDR3 residues: CASSPPGWETQYF. CDR3 nucleotide sequence: TGTGCCAGCAGCCCCCCCGGGTGGGAGACCCAGTACTTC. The rearrangement uses TRBV7-9 and TRBJ2-5; D remains ambiguous. Germline-derived CDR1 and CDR2 are SEHNR and FQNEAQ (reference sequence). This CDR3 has 13 amino acids. Trimming cost V 5 bases and J 5 bases, with 12 bases left between them.

The table lists this clone with a few counts. The rearrangement joins TRBV18 to TRBJ2-5; maybe TRBD2 (6 bases). The CDR3 totals 15 residues. The germline V gene encodes CDR1 KGHSH and CDR2 LQKENI. The V end was cut by 5 bases, the J end by 0 bases, with 13 bases between. CDR3 bases: TGTGCCAGCTCAATAAATAGCGGTAACCAAGAGACCCAGTACTTC. Its translation: CASSINSGNQETQYF. Using reference TRBV18 and TRBJ2-5 for the parts outside the CDR3, the full variable domain is NAGVMQNPRHLVRRRGQEARLRCSPMKGHSHVYWYRQLPEEGLKFMVYLQKENIIDESGMPKERFSAEFPKEGPSILRIQQVVRGDSAAYFCASSINSGNQETQYFGPGTRLLVL.

The chain uses TRBV7-3 and TRBJ2-5; D gene ambiguous. Trimming removed 3 bases from V and 2 bases from J, with 7 bases in between. The CDR3 contains 13 residues. Germline values: CDR1 SGHTA, CDR2 FQGTGA. CDR3 region: CASSFRLQETQYF. The CDR3 DNA reads TGTGCCAGCAGCTTTCGGTTACAAGAGACCCAGTACTTC.

V and J are TRBV21-1 and TRBJ1-5; the table's D call of TRBD1 was not tested on the DNA. TRBV21-1 constitutes a pseudogene. This CDR3 comprises 17 residues. CDR3 in DNA: TGTGCCAGCAGCAAAGAAAGTGCCAGGGGGTACAATCAGCCCCAGCATTTT. It translates to CASSKESARGYNQPQHF.

A remark on this clone: Germline and junction disagree at one end, which may indicate a read error. V and J are TRBV4-2 and TRBJ1-6, with a tentative D call TRBD1 (5 bases). The V gene's germline CDR1 is LGHNA and CDR2 YNFKEQ. The CDR3 runs to 14 residues. CDR3 DNA: TGTGCCAGCGCGACAGCTTACTATAATTCACCCCTCAACTTT. It codes for CASATAYYNSPLNF.

The chain has TRBV5-6 and TRBJ1-3; D unresolved. The V and J ends lost 4 bases and 1 base respectively, with 9 bases between them. This CDR3 region has 14 residues. The germline CDR1 and CDR2 sequences are SGHDT and YYEEEE. The DNA of the CDR3 is TGTGCCAGCAGCCCGTACAGTTCTGGAAACACCATATATTTT. Translating gives CASSPYSSGNTIYF.

The rearrangement joins TRBV7-9 to TRBJ1-1; D may be TRBD1 (5 bases). CDR1 is SEHNR, CDR2 FQNEAQ, per germline (reference sequence). V shed 4 bases and J shed 0 bases, with 9 bases lying between them. The CDR3 loop spans 14 amino acids. The CDR3 nucleotides read TGTGCCAGCAGCTCTCAGGGAATGAACACTGAAGCTTTCTTT. It codes for CASSSQGMNTEAFF.

This clone was observed a few times. The chain combines TRBV27 with TRBJ2-1, with D hard to call. V dropped 6 bases and J dropped 2 bases, with 11 bases sitting between them. Germline V gives CDR1 MNHEY, CDR2 SMNVEV (reference sequence). The CDR3 has 14 amino acids. DNA for the CDR3: TGTGCCAGCAGCCCAGTCGCCCCCTACAATGAGCAGTTCTTC. It specifies CASSPVAPYNEQFF.

The chain combines TRBV27 with TRBJ1-1; no clear D. The CDR3 totals 14 residues. Deletions cut 2 bases from V and 1 base from J, with 8 bases between. Germline CDR1 MNHEY, CDR2 SMNVEV (reference sequence). CDR3 DNA sequence: TGTGCCAGCAGTTTAGAACACCCGAACACTGAAGCTTTCTTT. This codes for CASSLEHPNTEAFF.

This clone appeared a single time. The chain uses TRBV4-3 and TRBJ1-5; the D gene is possibly TRBD1 (6 bases). The V and J ends lost 0 bases and 6 bases respectively, with 12 bases between them. The CDR3 is 15 amino acids. Per the germline V gene, CDR1 is LGHNA and CDR2 is YSLEER. The CDR3 bases are TGCGCCAGCAGCCAAGAAGCTTCAGGGGTTCAGCCCCAGCATTTT. This codes for CASSQEASGVQPQHF.

The chain links TRBV6-5 to TRBJ1-5, with D maybe TRBD1 (5 bases). Germline-derived CDR1 and CDR2 are MNHEY and SVGAGI. The CDR3 extends over 13 amino acids. V lost 4 bases to trimming and J lost 7 bases, with 11 bases between them. In DNA, the CDR3 is TGTGCCAGCAGTTCGGGGGGGGGACAGCCCCAGCATTTT. As protein: CASSSGGGQPQHF.

This clone has more than one count but fewer than ten. The CDR3 DNA sequence: TGTGCCAGCAGCCTATCCGGGACAGGGCAGTCAGATACGCAGTATTTT. It yields the protein CASSLSGTGQSDTQYF. This rearrangement joins TRBV9 to TRBJ2-3, with 9 bases matching TRBD1. In germline, CDR1 is SGDLS, CDR2 YYNGEE. The V and J ends lost 4 bases and 4 bases, in that order; junction bases with no gene match: 10. There are 16 residues in the CDR3.

The chain has TRBV7-6 and TRBJ2-3; TRBD2 matches at 9 bases. The CDR3 has 18 amino acids. V shed 5 bases and J 0 bases; nucleotides not matched to a gene: 12. Germline assignment: CDR1 SGHVS and CDR2 FNYEAQ. The CDR3 bases are TGTGCCAGCAGCCAAAAGAGGTCCGGGACTAGCAGCACAGATACGCAGTATTTT. Residues: CASSQKRSGTSSTDTQYF.

This clone was recorded a few times. The rearrangement links TRBV11-2 to TRBJ2-7; TRBD1 matches at 8 bases. Trimming cost V 3 bases and J 4 bases; bases outside gene matches: 11. The CDR3 spans 16 residues. CDR1 is SGHAT and CDR2 is FQNNGV in the germline V gene. This chain's CDR3 is CASSLGRGQKGYEQYF. The CDR3 DNA reads as TGTGCCAGCAGCTTGGGCAGGGGGCAAAAAGGATACGAGCAGTACTTC. Filled out from reference TRBV11-2 and TRBJ2-7, the complete variable domain reads EAGVAQSPRYKIIEKRQSVAFWCNPISGHATLYWYQQILGQGPKLLIQFQNNGVVDDSQLPKDRFSAERLKGVDSTLKIQPAKLEDSAVYLCASSLGRGQKGYEQYFGPGTRLTVT.

The V call is TRBV7-9, the J call TRBJ1-1, with a tentative D call TRBD1 (6 bases). The CDR3 is 14 amino acids. Germline V gene lookup returns CDR1 SEHNR and CDR2 FQNEAQ (reference sequence). V was clipped by 6 bases and J by 0 bases, with 11 bases between them. CDR3 region: CASRQDSLNTEAFF. The CDR3 DNA follows: TGTGCCAGCAGGCAGGACAGTTTGAACACTGAAGCTTTCTTT.

V is TRBV20-1 and J is TRBJ2-1; D is unclear. CDR1 is DFQATT, CDR2 SNEGSKA, per germline (reference sequence). The CDR3 loop spans 11 amino acids. The V gene lost 8 bases and the J gene lost 5 bases, with 10 bases spanning the gap. Written as DNA, the CDR3 is TGCAGTCTGATAGCTAACAATGAGCAGTTCTTC. Translating gives CSLIANNEQFF.

The rearrangement uses TRBV5-1 and TRBJ2-3; 11 nucleotides align to TRBD2. The CDR3 runs 16 residues. Germline CDR1 reads SGHRS; CDR2 reads YFSETQ. J was trimmed by 1 base and V by 5 bases; bases with no gene match: 6. CDR3 sequence reads: CASRLTSGVGTDTQYF. CDR3 sequence (DNA): TGCGCCAGCAGACTGACTAGCGGGGTGGGCACAGATACGCAGTATTTT.

The rearrangement joins TRBV28 to TRBJ2-7, with D maybe TRBD2 (5 bases). Germline-derived CDR1 and CDR2 are MDHEN and SYDVKM. CDR3 length: 15 residues. V lost 7 bases and J lost 0, with 16 bases in between. The CDR3 coding sequence is TGTGCCAGCACCAGGTCCGGGGTGGGCTCCTACGAGCAGTACTTC. This translates into CASTRSGVGSYEQYF.

This clone was observed once. The V call is TRBV2, the J call TRBJ2-3; 12 positions match TRBD2. V was clipped by 5 bases and J by 4 bases; unmatched bases: 4. The CDR3 runs to 15 residues. Germline CDR1 reads SNHLY; CDR2 reads FYNNEI. In nucleotides, the CDR3 is TGTGCCAGCAGTCCAAGACTAGCGGGGGCAGATACGCAGTATTTT. Its protein is CASSPRLAGADTQYF. The entire variable domain, with the rest obtained from reference TRBV2 and TRBJ2-3, is as follows: EPEVTQTPSHQVTQMGQEVILRCVPISNHLYFYWYRQILGQKVEFLVSFYNNEISEKSEIFDDQFSVERPDGSNFTLKIRSTKLEDSAMYFCASSPRLAGADTQYFGPGTRLTVL.

On this clone: One end of the junction is discordant with germline, which a read error may explain. J is TRBJ1-6 and V is TRBV30, with TRBD1 matching 9 bases. Germline lookup yields CDR1 GTSNPN and CDR2 SVGIG (reference sequence). The CDR3 covers 14 residues. This CDR3 is CAWSSTGGNSPLNF. CDR3 coding DNA: TGTGCCTGGAGTTCGACAGGGGGGAATTCACCCCTCAACTTT.

The rearrangement uses TRBV9 and TRBJ2-7; D possibly corresponds to TRBD2 (8 bases). The CDR3 extends over 15 amino acids. The V end was cut by 6 bases, the J end by 5 bases, with 21 bases between. The germline gives CDR1 SGDLS, CDR2 YYNGEE. The CDR3 reads CASTLGGGGIHEQYF. The CDR3 DNA follows: TGTGCCAGCACTTTAGGGGGCGGGGGGATACACGAGCAGTACTTC.

This clone was counted between two and nine times. The gene calls are TRBV6-1 and TRBJ2-1; 7 bases fit TRBD1. Germline CDR1 and CDR2: MNHNS and SASEGT. The ends lost 3 bases at V and 4 bases at J; junction bases unmatched: 9. The CDR3 sequence is 16 residues long. In DNA form, the CDR3 reads TGTGCCAGCAGTGAGGACAGGAGCCACTTTTACAATGAGCAGTTCTTC. Translated: CASSEDRSHFYNEQFF.

This rearrangement joins TRBV9 to TRBJ1-6, with 7 bases identical to TRBD1. The junction had 11 bases not matched to a gene; V was cut back by 7 bases and J by 7 bases. Germline loops: CDR1 SGDLS, CDR2 YYNGEE. This CDR3 is built from 15 residues. The CDR3 is CASSGGSRGNSPLHF. The CDR3 coding sequence is TGTGCCAGCTCAGGGGGTAGCCGGGGAAATTCACCCCTCCACTTT.